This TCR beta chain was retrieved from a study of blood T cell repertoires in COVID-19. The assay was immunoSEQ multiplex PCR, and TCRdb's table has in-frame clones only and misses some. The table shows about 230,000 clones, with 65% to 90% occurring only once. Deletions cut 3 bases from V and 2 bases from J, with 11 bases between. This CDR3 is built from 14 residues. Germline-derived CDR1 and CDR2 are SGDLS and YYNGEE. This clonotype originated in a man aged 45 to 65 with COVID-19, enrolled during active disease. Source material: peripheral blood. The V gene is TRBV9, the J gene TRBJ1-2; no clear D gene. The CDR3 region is CASSATGNNYGYTF. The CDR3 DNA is TGTGCCAGCAGCGCAACCGGGAACAACTATGGCTACACCTTC.